The sequence of this T cell receptor beta chain was determined in a study of T cells expressing NK-cell markers. CDR1 is LGHNA, CDR2 YNFKEQ, per germline. The CDR3 has 15 residues. Using the 5' RACE reads, TCRdb records one entry per CDR3 protein without DNA. Its clone listing holds about 550,000 distinct CDR3 sequences. What was sequenced was blood T cells: a sorted CD56 or NKG2C T cell subset, CD4+ or CD8+ T cells, or bulk PBMC T cells (not recorded which). The V call is TRBV4-2, the J call TRBJ2-3; the TCRdb D gene call, TRBD2, has no DNA to confirm it. This TCR was sampled from a man between 18 and 35 years old in good health. The CDR3 sequence: CASSQGGRSTDTQYF.